Each of the 28 T cell receptor beta chains below was sequenced from the same sample in a study of technical replicates of blood from four donors. TCRdb's table, derived via immunoSEQ multiplex PCR, lists solely in-frame clones and lacks some. The sample lists tens of thousands of clones, roughly 92% occurring once. Sequenced input: T cells isolated from PBMCs. These receptors came from a human donor in good health.

The J gene is TRBJ1-1, the V gene TRBV28, with unresolved D. The germline V gene encodes CDR1 MDHEN and CDR2 SYDVKM. V was pared by 3 bases and J by 1 base, with 6 bases between. The CDR3 covers 13 residues. CDR3 sequence: CASSFSGNTEAFF. The CDR3 DNA reads TGTGCCAGCAGTTTCAGCGGGAACACTGAAGCTTTCTTT.

This sequence joins TRBV5-1 and TRBJ1-1; D is uncertain. The CDR3 runs 14 residues. Germline V gene sequence: CDR1 SGHRS, CDR2 YFSETQ. V dropped 4 bases and J dropped 0 bases, with 10 bases sitting between them. CDR3 in DNA: TGCGCCAGCAGCCAACAGCCGTTGAACACTGAAGCTTTCTTT. It translates to CASSQQPLNTEAFF.

As regards this clone: The final CDR3 position lacks the conserved phenylalanine or tryptophan, pointing to a likely read error. The DNA is omitted, as the CDR3 cannot be located on it reliably, and the CDR3 follows TCRdb's listing. The chain joins TRBV13 to TRBJ1-1; the table names TRBD1, a call not compared with the DNA. The CDR3 comprises 16 residues, both ends counted. The germline gives CDR1 PRHDT, CDR2 FYEKMQ (reference sequence). The CDR3 sequence: CASSSWTGNGPVFGPD.

The CDR3 region is CATSKQRGGLDTQYF. CDR3 DNA: TGTGCCACCAGCAAACAGCGGGGGGGCCTAGATACGCAGTATTTT. The V call is TRBV15, the J call TRBJ2-3; TRBD2 matches 10 bases. The V segment lost 4 bases and the J segment 5 bases; nucleotides outside the gene matches: 6. Germline CDR1 and CDR2: LNHNV and YYDKDF (reference sequence). The CDR3 runs 15 residues. Complete variable domain (other parts from reference TRBV15 and TRBJ2-3): DAMVIQNPRYQVTQFGKPVTLSCSQTLNHNVMYWYQQKSSQAPKLLFHYYDKDFNNEADTPDNFQSRRPNTSFCFLDIRSPGLGDTAMYLCATSKQRGGLDTQYFGPGTRLTVL.

The chain carries TRBV6-6 and TRBJ1-2; 7 positions match TRBD1. J gave up 8 bases and V 7 bases, and 16 bases lay outside the gene matches. The CDR3 loop spans 15 amino acids. CDR1 is MNHNY, CDR2 SVGAGI, per germline (reference sequence). CDR3 nucleotides: TGTGCCAGCACGCGGTCCCGGGACAGCCCCTGGGGCTACACCTTC. This encodes CASTRSRDSPWGYTF.

The J gene is TRBJ2-5, the V gene TRBV12-5; TRBD1 aligns across 11 bases. CDR1 and CDR2 (germline): LGHNT, FRNRAP. This CDR3 comprises 17 residues. With 4 bases clipped from V and 5 bases from J, the junction kept 12 bases outside the gene matches. Here the CDR3 DNA reads TGTGCTAGTGGTTCCGGGACAGGGGGTCTCTCCGGGGAGACCCAGTACTTC. Translation gives CASGSGTGGLSGETQYF.

The V call is TRBV7-6, the J call TRBJ2-7, with a weak D call TRBD1 (7 bases). CDR1 and CDR2 (germline): SGHVS, FNYEAQ. The CDR3 is made up of 15 amino acids. The V end was cut by 4 bases, the J end by 0 bases, with 13 bases between. The CDR3 loop is CASSSGGGRSYEQYF. The DNA of the CDR3 is TGTGCCAGCAGCTCCGGAGGGGGCCGCTCCTACGAGCAGTACTTC.

V is TRBV5-1 and J is TRBJ1-5, with 10 bases aligning to TRBD1. Germline V gene sequence: CDR1 SGHRS, CDR2 YFSETQ. The CDR3 is 15 amino acids. The J segment lost 6 bases and the V segment lost 0 bases, leaving 3 bases of the junction unmatched. DNA of the CDR3: TGCGCCAGCAGCTTGGGACAGGGGGCTGTTCAGCCCCAGCATTTT. Amino acids: CASSLGQGAVQPQHF.

This chain joins TRBV11-2 and TRBJ1-1; 7 bases agree with TRBD1. Germline values: CDR1 SGHAT, CDR2 FQNNGV. V lost 2 bases, J lost 1 base, and 4 bases stayed unmatched. The CDR3 is 15 residues long. The CDR3 DNA sequence: TGTGCCAGCAGCTTAACAGGGGCCCCGAACACTGAAGCTTTCTTT. Amino acids: CASSLTGAPNTEAFF.

This clone was observed a few times. The CDR3 loop reads CASSFRSWTEAFF. In DNA, the CDR3 is TGTGCCAGCAGTTTTAGGAGTTGGACTGAAGCTTTCTTT. The chain employs TRBV28 and TRBJ1-1, with D unclear. CDR1 and CDR2 from the germline V gene are MDHEN and SYDVKM. Trimming took 3 bases from V and 5 from J, leaving 10 bases between them. The length of the CDR3 is 13 residues.

The V and J genes are TRBV5-1 and TRBJ2-2; a possible D gene is TRBD2 (6 bases). The CDR3 is 14 amino acids. Trimming took off 4 bases at V and 8 bases at J, with 15 bases between the two ends. Germline CDR1 and CDR2: SGHRS and YFSETQ. CDR3 sequence reads: CASSPDGGRGELFF. For the CDR3, the DNA is TGCGCCAGCAGCCCGGACGGGGGAAGAGGGGAGCTGTTTTTT.

The genes are TRBV7-9 and TRBJ1-2; TRBD1 matches 9 bases. The V gene's germline CDR1 is SEHNR and CDR2 FQNEAQ (reference sequence). The CDR3 is 15 amino acids. V lost 5 bases, J lost 8 bases, and 12 bases stayed unmatched. CDR3 sequence reads: CASSAPGQGFGGYTF. The CDR3 DNA reads TGTGCCAGCAGCGCTCCGGGACAGGGTTTCGGAGGCTACACCTTC.

V is TRBV7-8 and J is TRBJ2-4, with D possibly matching TRBD2 (7 bases). This CDR3 comprises 19 residues. Germline V gene data show CDR1 as SGHVS and CDR2 as FQNEAQ. The V end was cut by 4 bases, the J end by 5 bases, with 27 bases between. For the CDR3, the DNA is TGTGCCAGCAGCTCAGCACCTGAAGGGGGGGGATGGTGGGAAAACATTCAGTACTTC. Residues: CASSSAPEGGGWWENIQYF.

The chain carries TRBV5-1 and TRBJ2-3; no firm D call. This CDR3 spans 12 amino acids. V was cut by 1 base and J by 3 bases, with 3 bases left in between. CDR1 SGHRS and CDR2 YFSETQ come from the germline V gene. CDR3 sequence reads: CASSLTTDTQYF. The CDR3 region has the DNA TGCGCCAGCAGCTTGACTACAGATACGCAGTATTTT.

The DNA of the CDR3 is TGTGCCAGCAGCCCGCCCAGGGGTTCTCAGCCCCAGCATTTT. Protein: CASSPPRGSQPQHF. The rearrangement joins TRBV28 to TRBJ1-5; D is perhaps TRBD1 (6 bases). This CDR3 has 14 residues. V was trimmed by 6 bases and J by 6 bases, leaving 15 bases between them. Germline lookup yields CDR1 MDHEN and CDR2 SYDVKM.

This clone was recorded only once. V usage is TRBV15 and J usage is TRBJ2-3; no firm D call. Germline assignment: CDR1 LNHNV and CDR2 YYDKDF (reference sequence). V was cut by 2 bases and J by 2 bases, with 5 bases left in between. The CDR3 is made up of 13 amino acids. CDR3 in DNA: TGTGCCACCAGCAGAACCTACACAGATACGCAGTATTTT. Translation gives CATSRTYTDTQYF.

The chain carries TRBV13 and TRBJ2-5; the match to TRBD1 covers 9 bases. Germline assignment: CDR1 PRHDT and CDR2 FYEKMQ (reference sequence). This CDR3 is 19 amino acids long. V was pared by 0 bases and J by 4 bases, with 15 bases of the junction left unmatched. The CDR3 nucleotides read TGTGCCAGCAGCTTAGGAAGATATAACAGGGGGCTTGCCGGAGAGACCCAGTACTTC. It yields the protein CASSLGRYNRGLAGETQYF.

The chain has TRBV7-9 and TRBJ2-7; possible D gene TRBD2, 5 bases. This CDR3 comprises 13 residues. CDR1 and CDR2 from the germline V gene are SEHNR and FQNEAQ (reference sequence). Trimming left V 5 bases short and J 3 bases short, with 11 bases between. The CDR3 nucleotides are TGTGCCAGCAGCCCGACCGGGGACTACGAGCAGTACTTC. It encodes CASSPTGDYEQYF.

The chain carries TRBV12-5 and TRBJ2-3; weak D call: TRBD2 (5 bases). V lost 7 bases, J lost 2 bases, and 13 bases lay in between. Germline values: CDR1 LGHNT, CDR2 FRNRAP. The CDR3 has 14 amino acids. In DNA form, the CDR3 reads TGTGCTAGTGACCTACCGGGAATCACAGATACGCAGTATTTT. This gives the protein CASDLPGITDTQYF. The full variable domain, in which reference TRBV12-5 and TRBJ2-3 provide the parts outside the CDR3, is DARVTQTPRHKVTEMGQEVTMRCQPILGHNTVFWYRQTMMQGLELLAYFRNRAPLDDSGMPKDRFSAEMPDATLATLKIQPSEPRDSAVYFCASDLPGITDTQYFGPGTRLTVL.

This clone was counted a single time. The V call is TRBV28, the J call TRBJ1-3, with 7 bases fitting TRBD1. This CDR3 region has 15 residues. Germline-derived CDR1 and CDR2 are MDHEN and SYDVKM. The junction had 10 bases not matched to a gene; V was cut back by 10 bases and J by 1 base. Here the CDR3 reads CATLQGDLSGNTIYF. The DNA for the CDR3 is TGTGCCACCCTTCAGGGGGATTTATCTGGAAACACCATATATTTT.

CDR3 residues: CAIEGEGSNKNTQYF. CDR3 coding DNA: TGTGCCATCGAAGGGGAAGGTAGCAATAAGAATACGCAGTATTTT. The chain links TRBV10-3 to TRBJ2-3; D is perhaps TRBD1 (5 bases). Germline CDR1 and CDR2: ENHRY and SYGVKD. The CDR3 has 15 residues. Trimming pared 8 bases from V and 7 bases from J, leaving 22 bases between.

The V call is TRBV14, the J call TRBJ2-1; D may be TRBD2 (6 bases). In germline, CDR1 is SGHDN, CDR2 FVKESK. The CDR3 length is 16 residues. Between the trimmed V and J ends, which lost 0 bases and 3 bases, there was a span of 12 bases. The CDR3: CASSQEGLALYNEQFF. The CDR3 DNA follows: TGTGCCAGCAGCCAAGAAGGCCTAGCGCTCTACAATGAGCAGTTCTTC.

This chain joins TRBV7-3 and TRBJ2-1; possible D gene TRBD2, 6 bases. Germline CDR1 SGHTA, CDR2 FQGTGA. Trimming pared 5 bases from V and 0 bases from J, leaving 17 bases between. The CDR3 contains 17 residues. CDR3 coding DNA: TGTGCCAGCAGCCCGGGACTCCCGCGGAGCTCCTACAATGAGCAGTTCTTC. Protein: CASSPGLPRSSYNEQFF.

The rearrangement links TRBV9 to TRBJ2-1, with D perhaps TRBD1 (5 bases). This CDR3 has 17 amino acids. Trimming cost V 1 base and J 1 base, with 15 bases left between them. In germline, CDR1 is SGDLS, CDR2 YYNGEE. CDR3 DNA: TGTGCCAGCAGCGTAACAGTTGGGGCCAGTTCCTACAATGAGCAGTTCTTC. Protein sequence: CASSVTVGASSYNEQFF.

The rearrangement links TRBV14 to TRBJ1-1, with a weak D call TRBD1 (5 bases). Germline-derived CDR1 and CDR2 are SGHDN and FVKESK. This CDR3 has 14 amino acids. V lost 1 base and J 3 bases, leaving 9 bases between the germline ends. CDR3 DNA sequence: TGTGCCAGCAGCCAAGTTGACAGTTACACTGAAGCTTTCTTT. As protein: CASSQVDSYTEAFF.

The chain couples TRBV28 to TRBJ1-1; possible D gene TRBD1, 5 bases. CDR1 is MDHEN, CDR2 SYDVKM, per germline. This CDR3 is built from 14 residues. With 5 bases removed from V and 6 bases from J, the gap between germline ends came to 16 bases. The CDR3 spells CASSLGGSLPEAFF. In DNA, the CDR3 is TGTGCCAGCAGTCTGGGGGGTTCTCTCCCTGAAGCTTTCTTT.

This chain connects TRBV5-1 to TRBJ2-3; 9 bases agree with TRBD2. Trimming took 2 bases from V and 2 from J; bases not matched to a gene: 15. CDR1 is SGHRS and CDR2 is YFSETQ in the germline V gene. CDR3 length: 19 amino acids. CDR3 region: CASSLYGLAPLGPTDTQYF. CDR3 nucleotides: TGCGCCAGCAGCTTATATGGACTAGCGCCCTTGGGGCCCACAGATACGCAGTATTTT.

This clone was recorded only once. This sequence joins TRBV5-4 and TRBJ2-5, with 7 bases matching TRBD2. Germline assignment: CDR1 SGHNT and CDR2 YYREEE (reference sequence). J gave up 1 base and V 0 bases, and 3 bases lay outside the gene matches. CDR3 length: 15 residues. In DNA form, the CDR3 reads TGTGCCAGCAGCTTGGATAGCGGGTCCCAAGAGACCCAGTACTTC. Amino acid sequence: CASSLDSGSQETQYF.